This TCR beta chain was sequenced during a study of human thymus T cells. Resections removed during corrective heart surgery provided the thymus tissue used. Donation came from healthy Finnish infants having corrective surgery for congenital heart defects. Trimming stripped 0 bases from V and 4 bases from J, with 12 bases between. Germline V CDR1 and CDR2: MGHRA, YSYEKL. This CDR3 contains 16 residues. Points from the study as a whole: It looked as if thymic and blood repertoires used V and J genes in a biased way. Unrelated people showed highly overlapping thymic repertoires, related research reported.

Assay used: immunoSEQ multiplex PCR; TCRdb lists only in-frame clones, some missing. The data hold roughly 130,000 clones, with around 96% observed a single time. Worth noting for this clone: Its target is not known.

Sequencing input: thymus tissue. This chain uses TRBV4-1 with TRBJ1-4; the D gene is possibly TRBD1 (6 bases). This clonotype originated in a boy under three years old with a congenital heart defect but otherwise immunologically healthy. CDR3 in amino acids: CASSQDLDRINEKLFF. The CDR3 DNA follows: TGCGCCAGCAGCCAAGATTTGGACAGAATTAATGAAAAACTGTTTTTT.